These T cell receptor beta chains were read from a single sample in a study of OX40 agonist ivuxolimab in advanced cancers. The table came from immunoSEQ multiplex PCR; TCRdb's copy has only in-frame clones and leaves some out. Of tens of thousands of clones in the sample, over 70% were seen once. This sample comprised CD4+ or CD8+ T cells sorted from blood, obtained in a trial of the OX40 agonist ivuxolimab. The receptors originated from an adult with an advanced solid tumor such as melanoma, head and neck, liver or kidney cancer. Both conserved end residues are part of each CDR3.

v_gene | CDR3aa
TRBV7-2 | CASSIFPGLKYQETQYF
TRBV7-9 | CASSLAIGDTQYF
TRBV19 | CASSIDGGRTEAFF
TRBV6-1 | CASSAGTGVRANEKLFF
TRBV15 | CATGFRGNEQFF
TRBV27 | CASSLFPSGRGELFF
TRBV7-3 | CASSLGERGYEQYF
TRBV2 | CASSGGTGGDQPQHF
TRBV28 | CASVLGGRMNTEAFF
TRBV18 | CASSPGQGIDTQYF
TRBV7-6 | CASSLGSSTDTQYF
TRBV6-5 | CASSYGIRTDTQYF
TRBV7-2 | CASSLNSPRDGYTF